This T cell receptor beta chain was documented in a study of T cell responses to AZD1222 COVID-19 vaccine. Study details: Researchers grouped second doses given at about 4 or about 12 weeks into one pool.

The protocol was immunoSEQ multiplex PCR, while the TCRdb copy is restricted to in-frame clones and leaves out a portion. The sample holds approximately 120,000 clones; 87% are singletons and the top ten take 10%. V lost 1 base, J lost 5 bases, and 15 bases lay in between. Looked up from germline, CDR1 is SGHNT and CDR2 is YYREEE (reference sequence). This CDR3 is built from 15 residues. Study results and limitations: Nearly half of spike-specific TCRs reportedly target variant regions that are unmutated in the B.1.351 and B.1.1.7 variants. The study identified only 6 or 7 AZD1222 recipients as seropositive at baseline. Dominant CD4 TCR responses targeted spike regions 160-218 and 743-854.

In this sample, this clone turned up once. Antigen: not known. The specimen was peripheral blood, collected on day 0 of AZD1222 vaccination. The TCR originated in an adult in good health. The rearrangement uses TRBV5-4 and TRBJ2-5; D is possibly TRBD1 (6 bases). The CDR3 DNA sequence: TGTGCCAGCAGCTTGCCCAGGGGTAGTGGGGAGACCCAGTACTTC. Residues: CASSLPRGSGETQYF.